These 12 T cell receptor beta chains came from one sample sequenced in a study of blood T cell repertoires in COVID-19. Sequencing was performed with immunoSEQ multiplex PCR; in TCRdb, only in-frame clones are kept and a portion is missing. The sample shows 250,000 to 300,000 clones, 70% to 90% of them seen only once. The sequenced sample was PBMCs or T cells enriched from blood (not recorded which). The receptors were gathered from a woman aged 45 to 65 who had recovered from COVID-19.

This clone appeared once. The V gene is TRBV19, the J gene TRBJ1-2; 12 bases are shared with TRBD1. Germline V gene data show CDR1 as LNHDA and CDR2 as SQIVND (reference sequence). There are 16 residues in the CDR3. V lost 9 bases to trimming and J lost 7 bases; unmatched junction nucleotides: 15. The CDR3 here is CASNIGTGGSQAGYTF. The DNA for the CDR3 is TGTGCCAGCAATATTGGGACAGGGGGCTCACAGGCTGGCTACACCTTC.

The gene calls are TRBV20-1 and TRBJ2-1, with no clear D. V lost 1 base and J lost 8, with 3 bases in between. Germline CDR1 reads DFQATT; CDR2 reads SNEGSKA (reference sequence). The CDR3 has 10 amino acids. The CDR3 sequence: CSARADEQFF. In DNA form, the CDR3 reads TGCAGTGCTAGAGCAGATGAGCAGTTCTTC.

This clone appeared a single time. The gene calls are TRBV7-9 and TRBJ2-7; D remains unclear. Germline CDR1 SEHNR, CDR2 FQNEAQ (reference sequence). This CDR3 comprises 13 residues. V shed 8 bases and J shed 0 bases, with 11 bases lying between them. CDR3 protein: CASHFGDSYEQYF. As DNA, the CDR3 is TGTGCCAGCCACTTCGGAGACTCCTACGAGCAGTACTTC.

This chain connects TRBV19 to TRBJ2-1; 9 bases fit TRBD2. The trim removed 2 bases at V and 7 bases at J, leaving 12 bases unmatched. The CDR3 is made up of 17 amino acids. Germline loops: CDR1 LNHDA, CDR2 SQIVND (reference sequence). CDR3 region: CASSIRAGGPSDNEQFF. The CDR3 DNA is TGTGCCAGTAGTATACGTGCGGGAGGGCCCTCGGATAATGAGCAGTTCTTC. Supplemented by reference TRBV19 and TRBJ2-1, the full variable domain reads DGGITQSPKYLFRKEGQNVTLSCEQNLNHDAMYWYRQDPGQGLRLIYYSQIVNDFQKGDIAEGYSVSREKKESFPLTVTSAQKNPTAFYLCASSIRAGGPSDNEQFFGPGTRLTVL.

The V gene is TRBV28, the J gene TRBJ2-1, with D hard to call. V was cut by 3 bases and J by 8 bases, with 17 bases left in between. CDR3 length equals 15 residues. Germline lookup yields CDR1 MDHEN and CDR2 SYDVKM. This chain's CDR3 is CASSFVAAYLDEQFF. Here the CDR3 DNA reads TGTGCCAGCAGTTTCGTGGCGGCGTACTTAGATGAGCAGTTCTTC.

The CDR3: CASSAELVRTGELFF. DNA for the CDR3: TGTGCCAGCAGCGCGGAGCTAGTTAGAACCGGGGAGCTGTTTTTT. The gene calls are TRBV5-4 and TRBJ2-2, with unresolved D. In germline, CDR1 is SGHNT, CDR2 YYREEE (reference sequence). V gave up 4 bases and J gave up 5 bases, with 15 bases separating them. The CDR3 totals 15 residues.

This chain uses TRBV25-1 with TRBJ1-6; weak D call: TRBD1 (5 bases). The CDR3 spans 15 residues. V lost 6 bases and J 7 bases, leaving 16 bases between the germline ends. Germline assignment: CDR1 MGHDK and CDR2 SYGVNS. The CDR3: CASRFDLGGNSPLHF. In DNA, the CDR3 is TGTGCCAGCAGATTCGACCTGGGGGGGAATTCACCCCTCCACTTT.

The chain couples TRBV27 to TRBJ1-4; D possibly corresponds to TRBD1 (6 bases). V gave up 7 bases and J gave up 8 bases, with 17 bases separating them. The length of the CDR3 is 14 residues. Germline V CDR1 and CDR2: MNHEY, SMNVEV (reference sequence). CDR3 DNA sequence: TGTGCCAGCACCAGCACAGGGCTCGGGGAAAAACTGTTTTTT. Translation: CASTSTGLGEKLFF.

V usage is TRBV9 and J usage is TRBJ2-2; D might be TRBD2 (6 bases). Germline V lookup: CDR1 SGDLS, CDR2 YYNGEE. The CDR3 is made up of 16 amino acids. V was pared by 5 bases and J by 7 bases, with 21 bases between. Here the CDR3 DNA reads TGTGCCAGCAGTCCGACACCAACTAGCCAGGTCGGGGAGCTGTTTTTT. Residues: CASSPTPTSQVGELFF.

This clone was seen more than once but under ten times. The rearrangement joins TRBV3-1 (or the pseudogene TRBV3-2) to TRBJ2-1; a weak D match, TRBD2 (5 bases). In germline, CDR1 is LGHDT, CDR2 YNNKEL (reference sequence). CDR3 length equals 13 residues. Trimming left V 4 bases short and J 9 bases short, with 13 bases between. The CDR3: CASSPTSTGEQFF. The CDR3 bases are TGTGCCAGCAGCCCCACTAGTACGGGTGAGCAGTTCTTC.

The CDR3 region has the DNA TGTGCCAGCAGCTATCGGGTGCATACGCAGTATTTT. Translation gives CASSYRVHTQYF. The chain is built from TRBV28 and TRBJ2-3; D remains ambiguous. Trimming removed 6 bases at V and 7 bases at J, with 11 bases between. This CDR3 is 12 amino acids long. Germline V lookup: CDR1 MDHEN, CDR2 SYDVKM.

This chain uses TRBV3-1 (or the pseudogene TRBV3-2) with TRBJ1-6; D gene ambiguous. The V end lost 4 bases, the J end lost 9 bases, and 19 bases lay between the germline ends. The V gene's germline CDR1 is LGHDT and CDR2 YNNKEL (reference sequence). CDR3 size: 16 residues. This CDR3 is CASSPREGHSISPLHF. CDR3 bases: TGTGCCAGCAGCCCGCGGGAAGGGCATAGTATTTCACCCCTCCACTTT.